This T cell receptor beta chain was sequenced for a study of blood T cells in healthy people across ages. General study findings and limits: PBMCs were not sorted, which prevented a conclusive comparison of naive versus antigen-experienced cells.

This clonotype appeared a few times. Antigen: not known. Using a J-beta primer mix together with a sample-barcoded 5' primer, a second PCR was run for about 7 to 12 cycles. TCRdb re-derived calls from the 5' RACE reads in MiXCR, one entry per CDR3 protein. The table has fewer than 2,000,000 distinct CDR3 sequences, around 40% seen once. Germline V gene sequence: CDR1 LNHNV, CDR2 YYDKDF (reference sequence). V lost 0 bases, J lost 0 bases, and 8 bases lay in between. The CDR3 has 15 residues. The specimen was blood. V usage is TRBV15 and J usage is TRBJ1-1, with D hard to call. This receptor was taken from a human donor in good health. CDR3 in amino acids: CATSRDLAVNTEAFF. The CDR3 DNA follows: TGTGCCACCAGCAGAGATCTGGCAGTGAACACTGAAGCTTTCTTT.